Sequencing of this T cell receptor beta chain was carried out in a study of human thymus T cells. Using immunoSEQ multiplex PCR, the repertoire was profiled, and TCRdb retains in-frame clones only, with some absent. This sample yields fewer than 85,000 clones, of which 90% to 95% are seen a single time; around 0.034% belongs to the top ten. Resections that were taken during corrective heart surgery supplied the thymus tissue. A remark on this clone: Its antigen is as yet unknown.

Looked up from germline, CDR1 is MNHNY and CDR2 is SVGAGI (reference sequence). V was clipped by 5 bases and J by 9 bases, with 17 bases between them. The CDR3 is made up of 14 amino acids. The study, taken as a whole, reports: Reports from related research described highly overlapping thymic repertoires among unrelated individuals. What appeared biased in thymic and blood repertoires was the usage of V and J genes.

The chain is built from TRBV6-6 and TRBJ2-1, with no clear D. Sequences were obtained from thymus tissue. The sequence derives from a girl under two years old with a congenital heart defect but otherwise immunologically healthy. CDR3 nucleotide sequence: TGTGCCAGCAGTCCTAAGTCCCGGCACGGTGAGCAGTTCTTC. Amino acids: CASSPKSRHGEQFF.